A selection of T cell receptor beta chains follows, all from one sample in a study of blood T cell repertoires in COVID-19. Libraries were prepared by immunoSEQ multiplex PCR; TCRdb keeps only in-frame clonotypes and omits some of them. The sample lists about 97,000 clones; roughly 87% were seen once. Sequencing was done on a sample of peripheral blood. All receptors derive from a man in his fifties with active COVID-19. Each CDR3 is given with its conserved first and last residue. A D gene is named only where the DNA matches it firmly. Expanded clones get a size class; other rows say once, few or many, or leave the size out.

abundance	v_gene	j_gene	d_gene	CDR3nt	CDR3aa
.	TRBV15	TRBJ2-7	TRBD1	TGTGCCACCAGCAGGGAAACCAGGGGGAGCTACGAGCAGTACTTC	CATSRETRGSYEQYF
.	TRBV6-5	TRBJ1-6	.	TGTGCCAGCAGGGAGTTCTCCTATAATTCACCCCTCCACTTT	CASREFSYNSPLHF
.	TRBV12-5	TRBJ2-6	TRBD1	TGTGCTAGTGGTCTCCCCCCCGGGACAGGGGGCGCATCTGGGGCCAACGTCCTGACTTTC	CASGLPPGTGGASGANVLTF
.	TRBV6-5	TRBJ1-2	TRBD1	TGTGCCAGCAGTCCGCGACAGGGTAACTATGGCTACACCTTC	CASSPRQGNYGYTF
.	TRBV6-6	TRBJ1-3	TRBD1	TGTGCCAGCAGGGGGACAGTCAGCTCTGGAAACACCATATATTTT	CASRGTVSSGNTIYF
.	TRBV30	TRBJ2-3	.	TGTGCCTGGAGCCTTAACCTAAATTCGGGGAGTACGCAGTATTTT	CAWSLNLNSGSTQYF
.	TRBV12-3/TRBV12-4	TRBJ1-2	TRBD1	TGTGCCAGCAGTCAAGGGGGCAGGGTGAATACCTTC	CASSQGGRVNTF
few	TRBV10-3	TRBJ1-1	.	TGTGCCATCAGGGACAGATTTATGAACACTGAAGCTTTCTTT	CAIRDRFMNTEAFF
.	TRBV10-3	TRBJ1-2	TRBD1	TGTGCCATCAGTGATCCGGGACAGGGTTCGGGCGGCTACACCTTC	CAISDPGQGSGGYTF
.	TRBV12-3/TRBV12-4	TRBJ1-1	TRBD1	TGTGCCAGCAGAATGGACAGGGGTGAAGCTTTCTTT	CASRMDRGEAFF
.	TRBV29-1	TRBJ2-5	.	TGCAGCGTTGCCGGCAGGGCAGTAGGGGAGACCCAGTACTTC	CSVAGRAVGETQYF
.	TRBV5-8	TRBJ1-1	.	TGTGCCAGCTTAACTTGGGGGGGTTACACTGAAGCTTTCTTT	CASLTWGGYTEAFF
once	TRBV7-2	TRBJ2-3	TRBD2	TGTGCCAGCAGGATGGGGGGGGGCACAGATACGCAGTATTTT	CASRMGGGTDTQYF
.	TRBV7-9	TRBJ2-7	.	TGTGCCAGCAGCTTTACCCTGGATGTCGGCCGGGGCTCCTACGAGCAGTACTTC	CASSFTLDVGRGSYEQYF
.	TRBV27	TRBJ1-1	TRBD1	TGTGCCAGCAGTTTGTCGACAGGGCTGAACACTGAAGCTTTCTTT	CASSLSTGLNTEAFF
few	TRBV12-3/TRBV12-4	TRBJ2-7	.	TGTGCCAGCAGTTCGCCGACAGGCTACGAGCAGTACTTC	CASSSPTGYEQYF
few	TRBV7-2	TRBJ2-7	TRBD1	TGTGCCAGCAGCAATCCCGACAGGGCGTCCTACGAGCAGTACTTC	CASSNPDRASYEQYF
.	TRBV25-1	TRBJ2-3	.	TGTGCCAGCAGTGAGTGGGGGGGCACAGATACGCAGTATTTT	CASSEWGGTDTQYF
.	TRBV13	TRBJ2-5	.	TGTGCCAGCAGCTTAGGCGGTACGGGCCAAGAGACCCAGTACTTC	CASSLGGTGQETQYF
.	TRBV15	TRBJ2-1	TRBD1	TGTGCCACCAGCTCCTGGACAGGGAAGAATGAGCAGTTCTTC	CATSSWTGKNEQFF
.	TRBV27	TRBJ1-1	.	TGTGCCAGCAGTCCCCTGGGGCAGCTCATGAACACTGAAGCTTTCTTT	CASSPLGQLMNTEAFF
few	TRBV5-1	TRBJ2-2	TRBD1	TGCGCCAGCAGCCGACAGGGCGAGAACACCGGGGAGCTGTTTTTT	CASSRQGENTGELFF
.	TRBV5-1	TRBJ1-4	.	TGCGCCAGCAGCTTCGGGAACCGGGACACGAATGAAAAACTGTTTTTT	CASSFGNRDTNEKLFF
.	TRBV5-1	TRBJ2-7	TRBD1	TGCGCCAGCAAACCGGGTAGAGGGACAGGGATCTACGAGCAGTACTTC	CASKPGRGTGIYEQYF
.	TRBV6-6	TRBJ1-2	.	TGTGCCAGCACCGTCCAGGGAAAGGGCTACACCTTC	CASTVQGKGYTF
few	TRBV19	TRBJ2-7	.	TGTGCCAGTAGCCCGGACAGTTTGTACGAGCAGTACTTC	CASSPDSLYEQYF
.	TRBV3-1/TRBV3-2	TRBJ2-7	.	TGTGCCAGCAGCCCAAGGGGATCGGCCGAGCAGTACTTC	CASSPRGSAEQYF
.	TRBV7-2	TRBJ2-1	TRBD2	TGTGCCAGCAGCCCTGGCGTTAGCGGGGGGGGTAAGTTCTTC	CASSPGVSGGGKFF
.	TRBV6-5	TRBJ1-5	TRBD1	TGTGCCAGCACAGACAGGGTGGGTCAGCCCCAGCATTTT	CASTDRVGQPQHF
.	TRBV6-1	TRBJ1-1	TRBD1	TGTGCCAGCAGTGAAGCTGGTAGGGGGCAAGCTTTCTTT	CASSEAGRGQAFF
.	TRBV7-3	TRBJ2-3	TRBD1	TGTGCCAGCAGCATAGGGGGCTTTGGGGATACGCAGTATTTT	CASSIGGFGDTQYF
once	TRBV12-5	TRBJ2-6	.	TGTGCTAGTGGTTTGGCAATCCCTGGGGCCAACGTCCTGACTTTC	CASGLAIPGANVLTF
.	TRBV15	TRBJ1-5	.	TGTGCCACCAGCAGAGATCTTCAGCCCCAGCATTTT	CATSRDLQPQHF
.	TRBV5-6	TRBJ2-4	.	TGTGCCAGCAGCTTCGGGGGAAAACAAAACATTCAGTACTTC	CASSFGGKQNIQYF
.	TRBV19	TRBJ1-2	TRBD1	TGTGCCAGTAGTACACAGGGGGACTATGGCTACACCTTC	CASSTQGDYGYTF
few	TRBV6-5	TRBJ1-2	.	TGTGCCAGCAGTTACTCGCCAGGGGTGAATGGCTACACCTTC	CASSYSPGVNGYTF
.	TRBV6-5	TRBJ1-6	TRBD1	TGTGCCAGCAGCCTCATGGGGACAGCTAATTCACCCCTCCACTTT	CASSLMGTANSPLHF
.	TRBV9	TRBJ2-3	TRBD1	TGTGCCAGCAGCGTGGACAGGGCGACAGATACGCAGTATTTT	CASSVDRATDTQYF
.	TRBV5-6	TRBJ2-1	TRBD1	TGTGCCAGCAGCTTGGTGGACAGGGAGTTCTTC	CASSLVDREFF
.	TRBV5-1	TRBJ2-7	.	TGCGCCAGCAGCACCGGGAGTACCTACGAGCAGTACTTC	CASSTGSTYEQYF
.	TRBV18	TRBJ1-1	.	TGTGCCAGCTCACCTTTGACAGCTGAAGCTTTCTTT	CASSPLTAEAFF
once	TRBV5-6	TRBJ2-4	.	TGTGCCAGCAGCTTGGACCAACTCCAGGGGAACATTCAGTACTTC	CASSLDQLQGNIQYF
once	TRBV4-3	TRBJ1-6	.	TGCGCCAGCAGCCAAGAGGCGGGGTATAATTCACCCCTCCACTTT	CASSQEAGYNSPLHF
.	TRBV2	TRBJ1-4	.	TGTGCCAGCAGTGATGGCAGGGGAAGGGAAAAACTGTTTTTT	CASSDGRGREKLFF
.	TRBV11-2	TRBJ2-7	TRBD2	TGTGCCAGCAGCTCTGTGGCGGGGGTCTACGAGCAGTACTTC	CASSSVAGVYEQYF
.	TRBV11-3	TRBJ2-7	TRBD2	TGTGCCAGCAGCGCTAGCGGGGGGTCCGAGCAGTACTTC	CASSASGGSEQYF
.	TRBV2	TRBJ2-1	TRBD2	TGTGCCACACATGGGAGGGGAGTCTACAATGAGCAGTTCTTC	CATHGRGVYNEQFF